What follows describes a single T cell receptor (beta chain). Its specificity is not known. This specimen comes from a study of graft-versus-host responses after intestinal transplantation. V lost 4 bases and J lost 6, with 19 bases in between. CDR3 size: 16 residues. Assay: immunoSEQ multiplex PCR; the TCRdb copy retains only in-frame clones and omits some. The table includes 90,000 to 130,000 clones, around 95% detected once. This sample comprised unstimulated CD8+ T cells sorted from spleen or lymph node cells, obtained before intestinal transplant. The chain employs TRBV23-1 and TRBJ1-5, with D tentatively TRBD1 (5 bases). TRBV23-1 is an ORF for which the function is uncertain. This receptor was taken from a human donor who received an intestinal transplant. CDR3 nucleotide sequence: TGCGCCAGCAGTCGGGGACCCAACAAGGAGGGTCAGCCCCAGCATTTT. This sequence encodes CASSRGPNKEGQPQHF.